A selection of T cell receptor beta chains follows, all from one sample in a study of cytomegalovirus exposure and HLA in healthy donors. The protocol was immunoSEQ multiplex PCR, while the TCRdb copy is restricted to in-frame clones and leaves out a portion. The sample holds about 76,000 clones; 85% to 95% are singletons and the top ten take about 0.63%. The material sequenced was PBMCs. These receptors all stem from a woman younger than 30 in good health and CMV-seronegative. Each CDR3 is given with its conserved first and last residue. The order of the fields is V gene, J gene, CDR3 protein.

>TRBV10-3|TRBJ1-1
CAISEGGTEAFF
>TRBV25-1|TRBJ2-2
CASRRQGPTGELFF
>TRBV19|TRBJ1-1
CASTRTVNTEAFF
>TRBV7-2|TRBJ1-1
CASSLTTPNTEAFF
>TRBV7-7|TRBJ2-5
CASSLSGGAGETQYF
>TRBV30|TRBJ1-6
CAWSYRVDSPLHF
>TRBV2|TRBJ2-7
CATEYGGGYEQYF
>TRBV6-5|TRBJ2-1
CASSPGVSSYNEQFF
>TRBV5-6|TRBJ2-4
CASSRRTGLSAKNIQYF
>TRBV7-6|TRBJ1-2
CASSLGQGAGHTF
>TRBV28|TRBJ1-5
CASSLSAGGQQPQHF
>TRBV4-1|TRBJ2-7
CASSHLLRSYEQYF
>TRBV2|TRBJ2-1
CASSDRGGPYNEQFF
>TRBV7-9|TRBJ2-7
CASSLQGTREQYF
>TRBV7-6|TRBJ2-1
CASSSTPGQDNEQFF
>TRBV9|TRBJ1-3
CASSVGVSSGNTIYF
>TRBV19|TRBJ2-2
CASSSRTGDTGELFF
>TRBV21-1|TRBJ2-3
CASRRNSGHRTDTQYF
>TRBV4-1|TRBJ1-2
CASSRGQGPFYGYTF
>TRBV2|TRBJ1-3
CASSGWVAASGNTIYF
>TRBV7-3|TRBJ2-3
CASSKGTGGTDTQYF
>TRBV19|TRBJ2-2
CASSMAGDTGELFF
>TRBV9|TRBJ1-1
CASSVGPLGTGATEAFF
>TRBV27|TRBJ2-1
CASLPGGASSYNEQFF
>TRBV19|TRBJ1-5
CASSTTGNLVNQPQHF
>TRBV19|TRBJ1-2
CASSVSHRGHDYGYTF
>TRBV7-9|TRBJ2-5
CASSLGSRTGDQETQYF
>TRBV30|TRBJ2-5
CAWTRLAVTAETQYF
>TRBV5-4|TRBJ2-3
CASSLRQGSDTQYF
>TRBV7-6|TRBJ2-5
CASSLDSQGLGQETQYF
>TRBV10-3|TRBJ1-5
CAISVGQVVAGNQPQHF
>TRBV27|TRBJ2-3
CASSRGTSGGSSTDTQYF
>TRBV2|TRBJ2-7
CASSIDRGNSYEQYF
>TRBV5-1|TRBJ1-6
CASSFTVSGLLMSSPLHF
>TRBV11-3|TRBJ2-5
CASSLPDRVKETQYF
>TRBV6-5|TRBJ2-1
CASGEDRPSRFEQFF
>TRBV9|TRBJ1-1
CASSEGGVSNTEAFF
>TRBV14|TRBJ1-2
CASSPRRDGYTF
>TRBV11-2|TRBJ2-7
CASSLEWSGDYEQYF
>TRBV5-4|TRBJ1-2
CASSLGGVDYGYTF
>TRBV6-6|TRBJ2-2
CASSVSGNTGELFF
>TRBV5-6|TRBJ2-7
CASSLDPAGGVSYEQYF
>TRBV4-3|TRBJ2-1
CASSPQGRGGIYNEQFF
>TRBV30|TRBJ1-1
CAWSTRRRATEAFF
>TRBV5-6|TRBJ2-7
CASSSPGLDGAGGEQYF
>TRBV20-1|TRBJ2-5
CSARGRDAQYF
>TRBV6-6|TRBJ1-4
CASGRQGRDEKLFF
>TRBV28|TRBJ2-3
CASIGRGVGTDTQYF
>TRBV5-5|TRBJ1-3
CASSLATGGAYGNTIYF
>TRBV11-1|TRBJ2-7
CASSLAGGAYEQYF
>TRBV9|TRBJ1-1
CASSVQGGNTEAFF
>TRBV28|TRBJ1-5
CASSDRTGKLGQPQHF
>TRBV18|TRBJ1-3
CASSPQTGKNTIYF
>TRBV7-9|TRBJ2-1
CASSYGLAGVLLNEQFF
>TRBV30|TRBJ1-3
CAWRQGGFGWSGNTIYF
>TRBV7-8|TRBJ1-5
CASSPIVPGHHNQPQHF
>TRBV28|TRBJ1-3
CASSSYLQGISGNTIYF
>TRBV2|TRBJ2-7
CASSGDVYEQYF
>TRBV7-8|TRBJ2-3
CASSLQGAIPDTQYF